Here is one T cell receptor beta chain with its context. Germline V gene lookup returns CDR1 SGHNT and CDR2 YENEEA. This CDR3 has 15 residues. The V segment lost 4 bases and the J segment 5 bases; nucleotides outside the gene matches: 11. This sample was included in a study of blood T cell repertoires in COVID-19. Study summary: The analysed material was cDNA or gDNA that came from T cells, B-cell-depleted T cells, or PBMCs.

Original data processing: From reference gene primer amplification, estimates of nucleated cell counts were derived. The table came from immunoSEQ multiplex PCR; TCRdb's copy has only in-frame clones and leaves some out. The D gene and trimming were derived from the DNA, and the V and J assignments and clone size from that table. The data hold roughly 330,000 clones, with more than 75% observed a single time. The sequenced sample was PBMCs or T cells enriched from blood (not recorded which). This chain uses TRBV11-3 with TRBJ2-7, with 7 bases lining up with TRBD1. This sequence originates from a woman aged 25 to 39 who had recovered from COVID-19. As DNA, the CDR3 is TGTGCCAGCAGCTCATCGGGACAGCCTATCGACGAGCAGTACTTC. Its protein product is CASSSSGQPIDEQYF.